A single sample gave rise to the 29 T cell receptor beta chains below, sequenced in a study of cytomegalovirus exposure and HLA in healthy donors. The primer mix had 60 Vbeta and 13 Jbeta primers. The table came from immunoSEQ multiplex PCR; TCRdb's copy has only in-frame clones and leaves some out. This table has over 90,000 clones, 60% to 75% appearing once. Material for sequencing was PBMCs. Every receptor here comes from a man aged 55 to 70 in good health and CMV-seronegative.

This clone was seen a few times. V usage is TRBV5-1 and J usage is TRBJ1-4; TRBD1 agrees at 7 bases. The junction had 6 bases not matched to a gene; V was cut back by 4 bases and J by 0 bases. Germline-derived CDR1 and CDR2 are SGHRS and YFSETQ. CDR3 length: 16 residues. The CDR3 DNA follows: TGCGCCAGCAGCCTCAATACAGGGGCAACTAATGAAAAACTGTTTTTT. This encodes CASSLNTGATNEKLFF.

This chain uses TRBV30 with TRBJ1-2; D remains ambiguous. CDR1 is GTSNPN, CDR2 SVGIG, per germline (reference sequence). The CDR3 is 14 residues long. V lost 0 bases and J 7 bases, leaving 15 bases between the germline ends. In nucleotides, the CDR3 is TGTGCCTGGAGTGTACTACTCGGGGAGGGTGGCTACACCTTC. This encodes CAWSVLLGEGGYTF.

The chain uses TRBV2 and TRBJ1-2, with D uncertain. Germline lookup yields CDR1 SNHLY and CDR2 FYNNEI. The CDR3 sequence is 14 residues long. The ends were cut back, 5 bases at V and 3 bases at J, with 13 bases in the middle. CDR3 bases: TGTGCCAGCAGTTTGGTCGGTACTGACTATGGCTACACCTTC. As protein: CASSLVGTDYGYTF.

CDR3: CASRTGSGNTIYF. Written as DNA, the CDR3 is TGTGCCAGCAGGACAGGGTCAGGAAACACCATATATTTT. The chain employs TRBV6-5 and TRBJ1-3; 7 bases match TRBD1. The CDR3 runs to 13 residues. CDR1 is MNHEY and CDR2 is SVGAGI in the germline V gene. V lost 6 bases and J lost 4; bases outside the gene matches: 3.

The chain joins TRBV6-5 to TRBJ2-2; tentatively, D is TRBD1 (6 bases). The CDR3 length is 15 residues. V lost 7 bases and J lost 4, with 16 bases in between. The germline gives CDR1 MNHEY, CDR2 SVGAGI. DNA of the CDR3: TGTGCCAGCACCATTTGGGGGCCGGGCACCGGGGAGCTGTTTTTT. Its protein is CASTIWGPGTGELFF.

V is TRBV14 and J is TRBJ2-1; 9 bases are a match to TRBD2. The junction had 7 bases not matched to a gene; V was cut back by 2 bases and J by 8 bases. The germline V gene has CDR1 SGHDN and CDR2 FVKESK. This CDR3 region has 15 residues. As DNA, the CDR3 is TGTGCCAGCAGCCAACTCGCGGGGGGGCGGGATGAGCAGTTCTTC. This codes for CASSQLAGGRDEQFF.

V and J are TRBV18 and TRBJ1-2; perhaps TRBD1 as D (5 bases). The CDR3 totals 15 residues. V was cut by 1 base and J by 2 bases, with 11 bases left in between. The germline gives CDR1 KGHSH, CDR2 LQKENI. CDR3 sequence (DNA): TGTGCCAGCTCACCACGAAAGACAGAGAACTATGGCTACACCTTC. Its protein product is CASSPRKTENYGYTF. The variable domain in full, completed from reference TRBV18 and TRBJ1-2, reads NAGVMQNPRHLVRRRGQEARLRCSPMKGHSHVYWYRQLPEEGLKFMVYLQKENIIDESGMPKERFSAEFPKEGPSILRIQQVVRGDSAAYFCASSPRKTENYGYTFGSGTRLTVV.

V gene TRBV5-1 combines with J gene TRBJ1-1; the D is unclear. Per germline, CDR1 SGHRS and CDR2 YFSETQ. The CDR3 totals 14 residues. Trimming left V 3 bases short and J 0 bases short, with 9 bases between. CDR3 residues: CASSWNTMNTEAFF. The CDR3 DNA reads as TGCGCCAGCAGCTGGAATACTATGAACACTGAAGCTTTCTTT.

V usage is TRBV7-9 and J usage is TRBJ2-7, with D possibly TRBD1 on 6 matching bases. V was cut by 0 bases and J by 2 bases, with 8 bases left in between. The CDR3 consists of 14 residues. Germline values: CDR1 SEHNR, CDR2 FQNEAQ (reference sequence). The DNA for the CDR3 is TGTGCCAGCAGCTTAGCAGGGGGACCCTACGAGCAGTACTTC. Its translation is CASSLAGGPYEQYF.

This clone has only a few counts. The CDR3, as DNA: TGTGCCAGCAGTCGAGGGACTCTCTACGAGCAGTACTTC. It specifies CASSRGTLYEQYF. The chain uses TRBV6-6 and TRBJ2-7, with a weak D call TRBD2 (6 bases). The CDR3 consists of 13 residues. In germline, CDR1 is MNHNY, CDR2 SVGAGI (reference sequence). The V end was cut by 5 bases, the J end by 3 bases, with 11 bases between.

In its sample, this clone was seen once. The gene calls are TRBV28 and TRBJ1-3; 7 nucleotides align to TRBD1. V shed 5 bases, J shed 1 base, and the junction held 5 bases outside the gene matches. Germline-derived CDR1 and CDR2 are MDHEN and SYDVKM. This CDR3 is built from 15 residues. The CDR3 spells CASSKQGPSGNTIYF. CDR3 DNA: TGTGCCAGCAGTAAACAGGGGCCGTCTGGAAACACCATATATTTT.

This sequence joins TRBV7-2 and TRBJ2-5; TRBD1 agrees at 10 bases. The J call may be mistaken, given a closer DNA end match to TRBJ2-7. The germline CDR1 and CDR2 sequences are SGHTA and FQGNSA. The CDR3 loop spans 15 amino acids. In nucleotides, the CDR3 is TGTGCCAGCAACCCGGGACAGGGGACTTTTGGCGAGCAGTACTTC. Amino acid sequence: CASNPGQGTFGEQYF.

Only one count was recorded for this clone. This chain connects TRBV2 to TRBJ1-4; 8 nucleotides agree with TRBD1. The CDR3 is 15 residues long. Germline V CDR1 and CDR2: SNHLY, FYNNEI. The ends lost 7 bases at V and 5 bases at J; junction bases unmatched: 9. The CDR3 bases are TGTGCCAGCACCCTTAGGACAGGGCTAAATGAAAAACTGTTTTTT. Translating gives CASTLRTGLNEKLFF.

V gene TRBV5-6 combines with J gene TRBJ2-3, with 9 bases that match TRBD2. V dropped 0 bases and J dropped 13; count of bases not matched to a gene: 6. The germline gives CDR1 SGHDT, CDR2 YYEEEE. This CDR3 has 13 residues. The CDR3 here is CASSLVSGGGEYF. CDR3 nucleotide sequence: TGTGCCAGCAGCTTGGTATCTGGCGGGGGGGAGTATTTT.

This chain links TRBV19 with TRBJ1-5; 7 bases map to TRBD1. The CDR3 length is 15 residues. Germline CDR1 LNHDA, CDR2 SQIVND (reference sequence). V shed 3 bases and J 3 bases; nucleotides not matched to a gene: 5. DNA of the CDR3: TGTGCCAGTAGTATCGGAACAGGGGCCAATCAGCCCCAGCATTTT. Its translation: CASSIGTGANQPQHF.

A single count supports this clone. CDR3 region: CANPPISASSYNEQFF. The CDR3 nucleotides read TGTGCCAACCCCCCTATCAGCGCAAGCTCCTACAATGAGCAGTTCTTC. The genes are TRBV7-4 and TRBJ2-1; D remains ambiguous. The CDR3 is made up of 16 amino acids. Trimming left V 10 bases short and J 0 bases short, with 19 bases between. Per germline, CDR1 SGHVT and CDR2 SQSDAQ.

The V and J genes are TRBV28 and TRBJ1-4; D is unclear. CDR1 MDHEN and CDR2 SYDVKM come from the germline V gene. The CDR3 is 13 residues long. V was clipped by 6 bases and J by 7 bases, with 12 bases between them. CDR3 DNA sequence: TGTGCCAGCAGGCCGGGATCGATTGAAAAACTGTTTTTT. Translating it yields CASRPGSIEKLFF. Filled out from reference TRBV28 and TRBJ1-4, the complete variable domain reads DVKVTQSSRYLVKRTGEKVFLECVQDMDHENMFWYRQDPGLGLRLIYFSYDVKMKEKGDIPEGYSVSREKKERFSLILESASTNQTSMYLCASRPGSIEKLFFGSGTQLSVL.

The V and J genes are TRBV14 and TRBJ1-2; tentatively, D is TRBD1 (6 bases). Germline V CDR1 and CDR2: SGHDN, FVKESK. The CDR3 has 14 amino acids. Trimming left V 1 base short and J 4 bases short, with 10 bases between. The CDR3 DNA reads TGTGCCAGCAGCCAAGGGACAGTTGCCTATGGCTACACCTTC. Its protein product is CASSQGTVAYGYTF.

The chain couples TRBV28 to TRBJ1-6, with 9 nucleotides matching TRBD1. This CDR3 region has 15 residues. Germline V CDR1 and CDR2: MDHEN, SYDVKM. V was pared by 7 bases and J by 6 bases, with 7 bases of the junction left unmatched. In DNA, the CDR3 is TGTGCCAGCAAGTTACAGGGGGCTGTTAATTCACCCCTCCACTTT. Protein: CASKLQGAVNSPLHF.

The chain carries TRBV19 and TRBJ2-5, with TRBD1 identical over 11 bases. This CDR3 contains 15 residues. Trimming took 8 bases from V and 7 from J; bases not matched to a gene: 12. The germline CDR1 and CDR2 sequences are LNHDA and SQIVND (reference sequence). CDR3 bases: TGTGCCAGTGCACCAACGGACAGGGGGCTGGGGACCCAGTACTTC. Translated, it gives CASAPTDRGLGTQYF. Drawing the rest from reference TRBV19 and TRBJ2-5, the complete variable domain is DGGITQSPKYLFRKEGQNVTLSCEQNLNHDAMYWYRQDPGQGLRLIYYSQIVNDFQKGDIAEGYSVSREKKESFPLTVTSAQKNPTAFYLCASAPTDRGLGTQYFGPGTRLLVL.

V gene TRBV6-1 combines with J gene TRBJ2-7; 10 nucleotides agree with TRBD2. The CDR3 length is 14 residues. V shed 10 bases and J 6 bases; nucleotides not matched to a gene: 12. Germline loops: CDR1 MNHNS, CDR2 SASEGT. The CDR3 nucleotides read TGTGCCATCTCCAAGGCTAGCGGGAGACGCGAGCAGTACTTC. Encoded protein: CAISKASGRREQYF.

The rearrangement uses TRBV28 and TRBJ2-7, with a tentative D call TRBD1 (6 bases). V lost 8 bases and J lost 2, with 13 bases in between. CDR1 is MDHEN, CDR2 SYDVKM, per germline. The CDR3 covers 13 residues. The CDR3 nucleotides read TGTGCCAGCCGCAGGGGAATGGCCTACGAGCAGTACTTC. It is translated as CASRRGMAYEQYF. The whole variable domain, remainder taken from reference TRBV28 and TRBJ2-7, is DVKVTQSSRYLVKRTGEKVFLECVQDMDHENMFWYRQDPGLGLRLIYFSYDVKMKEKGDIPEGYSVSREKKERFSLILESASTNQTSMYLCASRRGMAYEQYFGPGTRLTVT.

The gene calls are TRBV7-9 and TRBJ2-3, with unresolved D. The CDR3 sequence is 16 residues long. CDR1 is SEHNR, CDR2 FQNEAQ, per germline (reference sequence). The ends were cut back, 1 base at V and 0 bases at J, with 11 bases in the middle. CDR3 sequence: CASSLGAFPSTDTQYF. The DNA for the CDR3 is TGTGCCAGCAGCTTAGGAGCTTTTCCTAGCACAGATACGCAGTATTTT.

This chain links TRBV7-9 with TRBJ2-7, with 8 bases lining up with TRBD2. CDR1 is SEHNR, CDR2 FQNEAQ, per germline (reference sequence). V lost 4 bases, J lost 4 bases, and 6 bases stayed unmatched. CDR3 size: 14 residues. The CDR3 region is CASSSSGSGYEQYF. As DNA, the CDR3 is TGTGCCAGCAGCTCCAGCGGGAGCGGGTACGAGCAGTACTTC.

This chain connects TRBV30 to TRBJ2-1; 10 bases map to TRBD2. Germline assignment: CDR1 GTSNPN and CDR2 SVGIG (reference sequence). J was trimmed by 4 bases and V by 2 bases; bases with no gene match: 17. The CDR3 runs 19 residues. As DNA, the CDR3 is TGTGCCTGGAGTCCCCTTTTGGAGCGGGAGGGACTTACTTACAATGAGCAGTTCTTC. Its translation: CAWSPLLEREGLTYNEQFF. The variable domain in full, completed from reference TRBV30 and TRBJ2-1, reads SQTIHQWPATLVQPVGSPLSLECTVEGTSNPNLYWYRQAAGRGLQLLFYSVGIGQISSEVPQNLSASRPQDRQFILSSKKLLLSDSGFYLCAWSPLLEREGLTYNEQFFGPGTRLTVL.

The chain has TRBV28 and TRBJ1-5; D perhaps matches TRBD1 (6 bases). The length of the CDR3 is 16 residues. The germline gives CDR1 MDHEN, CDR2 SYDVKM. The V end was cut by 4 bases, the J end by 5 bases, with 18 bases between. CDR3 coding DNA: TGTGCCAGCAGTTCCCAAACAGGGATGGGGCATCAGCCCCAGCATTTT. Its translation is CASSSQTGMGHQPQHF.

A single count supports this clone. V and J are TRBV28 and TRBJ1-2, with 7 bases aligning to TRBD1. V shed 5 bases, J shed 2 bases, and the junction held 11 bases outside the gene matches. Germline V gene sequence: CDR1 MDHEN, CDR2 SYDVKM. The CDR3 extends over 16 amino acids. The CDR3 loop is CASSPSPGQLNYGYTF. In nucleotides, the CDR3 is TGTGCCAGCAGTCCATCACCGGGACAGCTAAACTATGGCTACACCTTC.

The chain links TRBV6-1 to TRBJ2-5, with D possibly TRBD1 on 6 matching bases. Trimming cost V 5 bases and J 2 bases, with 9 bases left between them. This CDR3 region has 13 residues. Germline V gene sequence: CDR1 MNHNS, CDR2 SASEGT. The CDR3 region has the DNA TGTGCCAGCAGTCGAGACAGGCAAGAGACCCAGTACTTC. Its protein product is CASSRDRQETQYF.

V is TRBV2 and J is TRBJ2-5, with D possibly matching TRBD1 (7 bases). The ends were cut back, 8 bases at V and 1 base at J, with 14 bases in the middle. Germline CDR1 and CDR2: SNHLY and FYNNEI. There are 14 residues in the CDR3. The CDR3 is CASGGWTGQETQYF. In nucleotides, the CDR3 is TGTGCCAGCGGGGGGTGGACAGGCCAAGAGACCCAGTACTTC.